The 20 T cell receptor beta chains below all came from one sample that was sequenced in a study of blood T cell repertoires in COVID-19. Some clones are missing from TCRdb's copy, which holds only in-frame ones; the method was immunoSEQ multiplex PCR. The data hold roughly 250,000 clones, with roughly 84% observed a single time. Sequencing input: peripheral blood. Receptor source: a woman between 50 and 59 years old with acute or convalescent COVID-19.

J is TRBJ2-2 and V is TRBV2, with a tentative D call TRBD2 (6 bases). Trimming took 2 bases from V and 7 from J, leaving 8 bases between them. CDR1 is SNHLY, CDR2 FYNNEI, per germline. This CDR3 is 13 amino acids long. This CDR3 is CASSEWRVGELFF. In DNA, the CDR3 is TGTGCCAGCAGTGAATGGAGGGTCGGGGAGCTGTTTTTT.

The V call is TRBV28, the J call TRBJ1-2; 12 nucleotides line up with TRBD1. Germline loops: CDR1 MDHEN, CDR2 SYDVKM. V shed 4 bases, J shed 5 bases, and the junction held 5 bases outside the gene matches. The CDR3 sequence is 15 residues long. The CDR3 nucleotides are TGTGCCAGCAGTTCTTTGGGACAGGGGGCTTATGGCTACACCTTC. Its translation: CASSSLGQGAYGYTF.

The J gene is TRBJ2-7, the V gene TRBV5-4; the match to TRBD2 covers 11 bases. The CDR3 is 15 residues long. The junction had 4 bases not matched to a gene; V was cut back by 4 bases and J by 1 base. Germline V gene sequence: CDR1 SGHNT, CDR2 YYREEE (reference sequence). The CDR3 sequence: CASSIGLAGSYEQYF. The CDR3 bases are TGTGCCAGCAGCATCGGACTAGCGGGTTCCTACGAGCAGTACTTC. Complete variable domain (other parts from reference TRBV5-4 and TRBJ2-7): ETGVTQSPTHLIKTRGQQVTLRCSSQSGHNTVSWYQQALGQGPQFIFQYYREEENGRGNFPPRFSGLQFPNYSSELNVNALELDDSALYLCASSIGLAGSYEQYFGPGTRLTVT.

The chain uses TRBV10-2 and TRBJ1-1; D is perhaps TRBD1 (5 bases). Germline V gene lookup returns CDR1 WSHSY and CDR2 SAAADI. With 2 bases removed from V and 3 bases from J, the gap between germline ends came to 22 bases. The CDR3 covers 18 residues. The CDR3 sequence is CASSEGRDRFREDTEAFF. The CDR3 DNA sequence: TGCGCCAGCAGTGAGGGCAGGGATAGGTTCAGGGAAGACACTGAAGCTTTCTTT.

The V gene is TRBV7-2, the J gene TRBJ2-7; TRBD1 is a possible D gene (5 bases). CDR1 is SGHTA and CDR2 is FQGNSA in the germline V gene. This CDR3 comprises 14 residues. V lost 3 bases to trimming and J lost 6 bases, with 15 bases between them. CDR3 amino acids: CASSFQGKVGEQYF. The CDR3 bases are TGTGCCAGCAGCTTCCAGGGTAAGGTCGGCGAGCAGTACTTC.

The rearrangement uses TRBV6-5 and TRBJ2-3; possibly TRBD2 for D (6 bases). This CDR3 is 13 amino acids long. Per germline, CDR1 MNHEY and CDR2 SVGAGI. The V end lost 6 bases, the J end lost 7 bases, and 14 bases lay between the germline ends. The CDR3: CASSPSGEYTQYF. In DNA form, the CDR3 reads TGTGCCAGCAGCCCGTCGGGGGAGTATACGCAGTATTTT.

This clone was picked up a small number of times. CDR3 coding DNA: TGTGCCAGCAGCTTTGCCCCGGGACAGGGTAACAATGAGCAGTTCTTC. Protein: CASSFAPGQGNNEQFF. The V and J genes are TRBV11-2 and TRBJ2-1; 9 nucleotides match TRBD1. The germline V gene encodes CDR1 SGHAT and CDR2 FQNNGV. V shed 3 bases and J 5 bases; nucleotides not matched to a gene: 8. The CDR3 is 16 residues long.

V is TRBV27 and J is TRBJ2-7, with a possible D match to TRBD2 (6 bases). The germline V gene encodes CDR1 MNHEY and CDR2 SMNVEV (reference sequence). V gave up 6 bases and J gave up 0 bases, with 18 bases separating them. This CDR3 region has 16 residues. The CDR3 reads CASSPLIAEDSYEQYF. The CDR3 bases are TGTGCCAGCAGCCCGCTTATAGCGGAGGACTCCTACGAGCAGTACTTC.

The table lists this clone with a count of one. This chain joins TRBV30 and TRBJ2-2, with D possibly TRBD2 on 5 matching bases. Germline CDR1 GTSNPN, CDR2 SVGIG (reference sequence). The germline V and J ends were trimmed by 4 bases and 3 bases, with 12 bases remaining between them. The CDR3 extends over 14 amino acids. The CDR3 protein is CAWKGGPYTGELFF. The CDR3 bases are TGTGCCTGGAAGGGCGGGCCTTACACCGGGGAGCTGTTTTTT.

The chain carries TRBV4-3 and TRBJ1-1, with 8 bases identical to TRBD1. V dropped 4 bases and J dropped 6; count of bases not matched to a gene: 10. Germline V gene sequence: CDR1 LGHNA, CDR2 YSLEER. This CDR3 is built from 15 residues. The CDR3, as DNA: TGCGCCAGCAGCCGAACCGGGACAGGAGTGGCTGAAGCTTTCTTT. This translates into CASSRTGTGVAEAFF.

V gene TRBV20-1 combines with J gene TRBJ1-2, with 7 bases that match TRBD1. Looked up from germline, CDR1 is DFQATT and CDR2 is SNEGSKA (reference sequence). The CDR3 totals 16 residues. Germline trimming cut 3 bases from V and 5 bases from J; bases unmatched to any gene: 15. The DNA for the CDR3 is TGCAGTGCTAGTAGACAGGGCTCCGGGGGAGGTTATGGCTACACCTTC. It translates to CSASRQGSGGGYGYTF.

V is TRBV4-3 and J is TRBJ1-3; 7 nucleotides agree with TRBD1. Germline V lookup: CDR1 LGHNA, CDR2 YSLEER. V was clipped by 3 bases and J by 4 bases; unmatched bases: 6. This CDR3 region has 15 residues. The CDR3: CASSQTGSPGNTIYF. The CDR3 DNA is TGCGCCAGCAGCCAGACAGGGTCCCCCGGAAACACCATATATTTT.

This clone showed up just once. CDR3 coding DNA: TGTGCCAGCAGTTATCGCGACACCACGAACACCGGGGAGCTGTTTTTT. Translation gives CASSYRDTTNTGELFF. The V call is TRBV6-7, the J call TRBJ2-2; D is uncertain. Being an ORF, TRBV6-7 has a function that is uncertain. The CDR3 loop spans 16 amino acids. V lost 3 bases, J lost 0 bases, and 11 bases lay in between.

The genes are TRBV7-9 and TRBJ1-6; 8 bases are shared with TRBD1. V dropped 5 bases and J dropped 7; count of bases not matched to a gene: 7. This CDR3 has 15 amino acids. Per germline, CDR1 SEHNR and CDR2 FQNEAQ (reference sequence). CDR3 protein: CASSKGQGLNSPLHF. CDR3 nucleotides: TGTGCCAGCAGCAAAGGACAGGGTTTAAATTCACCCCTCCACTTT.

This chain links TRBV4-2 with TRBJ2-3; TRBD2 matches 7 bases. The V gene's germline CDR1 is LGHNA and CDR2 YNFKEQ. This CDR3 contains 16 residues. V lost 6 bases, J lost 1 base, and 10 bases stayed unmatched. CDR3 region: CASSRLAGKRTDTQYF. DNA for the CDR3: TGTGCCAGCAGTCGCTTAGCGGGTAAGCGCACAGATACGCAGTATTTT.

This sequence joins TRBV7-2 and TRBJ2-7; D not certain. V was trimmed by 5 bases and J by 6 bases, leaving 14 bases between them. This CDR3 spans 13 amino acids. Germline values: CDR1 SGHTA, CDR2 FQGNSA. CDR3: CASSPNAMVEQYF. The CDR3 region has the DNA TGTGCCAGCAGCCCAAACGCTATGGTCGAGCAGTACTTC. Supplemented by reference TRBV7-2 and TRBJ2-7, the full variable domain reads GAGVSQSPSNKVTEKGKDVELRCDPISGHTALYWYRQSLGQGLEFLIYFQGNSAPDKSGLPSDRFSAERTGGSVSTLTIQRTQQEDSAVYLCASSPNAMVEQYFGPGTRLTVT.

The J gene is TRBJ2-7, the V gene TRBV7-8, with D possibly being TRBD1 (6 bases). CDR3 size: 16 residues. With 1 base removed from V and 5 bases from J, the gap between germline ends came to 18 bases. The V gene's germline CDR1 is SGHVS and CDR2 FQNEAQ. The CDR3 sequence is CASSLVYPTGGHEQYF. The CDR3 region has the DNA TGTGCCAGCAGCTTAGTCTACCCGACAGGCGGCCACGAGCAGTACTTC.

The V call is TRBV4-2, the J call TRBJ1-3, with D unclear. Germline CDR1 and CDR2: LGHNA and YNFKEQ. Trimming took off 3 bases at V and 2 bases at J, with 8 bases between the two ends. The CDR3 loop spans 14 amino acids. CDR3 region: CASSHPGAGNTIYF. CDR3 nucleotide sequence: TGTGCCAGCAGCCATCCAGGCGCTGGAAACACCATATATTTT.

This clone was seen a single time. The rearrangement uses TRBV5-1 and TRBJ1-6; D is possibly TRBD1 (6 bases). From germline, CDR1 is SGHRS and CDR2 YFSETQ. Trimming pared 0 bases from V and 9 bases from J, leaving 16 bases between. The CDR3 totals 16 residues. The CDR3 loop reads CASSLDGALQGSPLHF. The CDR3 bases are TGCGCCAGCAGCTTGGATGGGGCGCTACAGGGTTCACCCCTCCACTTT.

The chain carries TRBV5-6 and TRBJ2-3; 10 bases match TRBD2. From germline, CDR1 is SGHDT and CDR2 YYEEEE. This CDR3 region has 15 residues. V gave up 2 bases and J gave up 1 base; unmatched junction bases: 1. In DNA, the CDR3 is TGTGCCAGCAGCTTAACTAGCGGGGGCACAGATACGCAGTATTTT. It codes for CASSLTSGGTDTQYF.